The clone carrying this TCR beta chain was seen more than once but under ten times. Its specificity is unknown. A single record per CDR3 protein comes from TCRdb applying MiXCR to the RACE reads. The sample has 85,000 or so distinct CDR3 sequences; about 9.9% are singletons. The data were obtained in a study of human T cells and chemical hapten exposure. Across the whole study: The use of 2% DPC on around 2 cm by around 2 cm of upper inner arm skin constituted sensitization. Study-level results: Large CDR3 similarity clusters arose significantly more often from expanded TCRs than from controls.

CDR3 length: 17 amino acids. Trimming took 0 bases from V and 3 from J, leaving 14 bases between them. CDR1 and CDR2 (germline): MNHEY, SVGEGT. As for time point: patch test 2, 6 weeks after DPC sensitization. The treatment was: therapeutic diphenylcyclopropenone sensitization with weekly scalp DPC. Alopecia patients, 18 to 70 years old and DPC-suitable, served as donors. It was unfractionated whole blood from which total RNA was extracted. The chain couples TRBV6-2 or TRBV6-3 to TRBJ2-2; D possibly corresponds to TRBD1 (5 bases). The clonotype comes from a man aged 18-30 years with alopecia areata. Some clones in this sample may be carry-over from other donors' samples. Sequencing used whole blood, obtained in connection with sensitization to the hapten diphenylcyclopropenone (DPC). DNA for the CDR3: TGTGCCAGCAGTTACTCGCGGCAGGGAAGGGACACCGGGGAGCTGTTTTTT. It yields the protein CASSYSRQGRDTGELFF.